This is a list of T cell receptor beta chains from one sample in a study of T cells in Graves' hyperthyroidism and ophthalmopathy. TCRdb analysed the multiplex PCR reads with MiXCR anew, one entry per CDR3 protein. This table holds about 380,000 distinct CDR3 sequences, approximately 13% found once. Sequenced input: blood. All receptors derive from a man aged 25-45 years with Graves' hyperthyroidism that later progressed to Graves' ophthalmopathy. The CDR3 runs from the conserved cysteine through the conserved F or W. D genes are given only for firm matches. Size tells how often a clone was seen (once, few, many) or the class of an expanded clone, and some rows leave it out.

>TRBV29-1|TRBJ2-1|NA|NA
CSVGIGKNEQFF
TGCAGCGTTGGAATAGGCAAAAATGAGCAGTTCTTC
>TRBV6-2/TRBV6-3|TRBJ1-1|TRBD1|NA
CASTPWDRESTEAFF
TGTGCCAGCACCCCTTGGGACAGGGAAAGCACTGAAGCTTTCTTT
>TRBV28|TRBJ2-5|TRBD1|many
CASSPQDRGETQYF
TGTGCCAGCAGTCCCCAGGACAGGGGGGAGACCCAGTACTTC
>TRBV3-1|TRBJ2-7|TRBD1|many
CASSLGTDSSYEQYF
TGTGCCAGCAGCCTAGGGACAGATAGCTCCTACGAGCAGTACTTC
>TRBV5-8|TRBJ1-1|TRBD1|many
CASSPTRTGAGTEAFF
TGTGCCAGCAGCCCTACTAGGACAGGGGCGGGTACTGAAGCTTTCTTT
>TRBV9|TRBJ2-7|NA|NA
CASNGGQGWNEQYF
TGTGCCAGCAACGGGGGGCAGGGGTGGAACGAGCAGTACTTC
>TRBV6-2/TRBV6-3|TRBJ2-5|TRBD2|many
CASSYETGGQETQYF
TGTGCCAGCAGTTATGAAACGGGGGGGCAAGAGACCCAGTACTTC
>TRBV18|TRBJ1-2|NA|many
CASSLPGVDGYTF
TGTGCCAGCTCACTGCCCGGGGTCGATGGCTACACCTTC
>TRBV19|TRBJ1-2|NA|NA
CASKPSGLIGYTF
TGTGCCAGTAAGCCTTCGGGTCTAATAGGCTACACCTTC
>TRBV4-1|TRBJ2-7|NA|NA
CASSHLGQGGYEQYF
TGCGCCAGCAGCCACCTGGGGCAGGGGGGCTACGAGCAGTACTTC
>TRBV7-3|TRBJ1-5|NA|NA
CASSRDGGSNQPQHF
TGTGCCAGCAGCAGAGACGGGGGTAGCAATCAGCCCCAGCATTTT
>TRBV7-6|TRBJ2-1|NA|many
CASSLVVRGNNEQFF
TGTGCCAGCAGCTTAGTGGTCCGGGGGAACAATGAGCAGTTCTTC
>TRBV11-2|TRBJ2-3|TRBD2|many
CASSLRAGGPADTQYF
TGTGCCAGCAGCCTACGGGCGGGGGGGCCCGCAGATACGCAGTATTTT
>TRBV27|TRBJ2-7|TRBD2|NA
CASSPSGLGGYEQYF
TGTGCCAGCAGTCCCTCGGGACTAGGGGGCTACGAGCAGTACTTC
>TRBV5-6|TRBJ2-7|TRBD1|many
CASSLAGTVYEQYF
TGTGCCAGCAGCTTGGCCGGGACAGTCTACGAGCAGTACTTC
>TRBV7-9|TRBJ2-3|TRBD1|many
CASSSGQGPDTQYF
TGTGCCAGCAGCTCGGGACAGGGCCCAGATACGCAGTATTTT
>TRBV27|TRBJ1-2|NA|many
CASSLGPTEFYGYTF
TGTGCCAGCAGTTTGGGCCCGACAGAGTTCTATGGCTACACCTTC
>TRBV5-1|TRBJ1-1|NA|NA
CASSLRAGTEAFF
TGCGCCAGCAGCTTGAGGGCTGGCACTGAAGCTTTCTTT
>TRBV3-1|TRBJ1-2|NA|many
CASSQASLYGYTF
TGTGCCAGCAGCCAAGCATCACTATATGGCTACACCTTC
>TRBV9|TRBJ1-3|NA|NA
CASSPARAVNTIYF
TGTGCCAGCAGCCCAGCCAGGGCCGTAAACACCATATATTTT
>TRBV11-2|TRBJ2-5|TRBD2|many
CASSLGRLAGQETQYF
TGTGCCAGCAGCTTAGGACGGCTAGCGGGGCAAGAGACCCAGTACTTC
>TRBV7-8|TRBJ2-7|NA|many
CASSLVGSLSVNEQYF
TGTGCCAGCAGCTTAGTGGGGAGTCTATCGGTTAACGAGCAGTACTTC
>TRBV25-1|TRBJ2-3|NA|NA
CASSGLRVEDKTNTQYF
TGTGCCAGCAGTGGTCTGAGAGTTGAGGATAAAACAAATACGCAGTATTTT
>TRBV3-1|TRBJ2-1|NA|many
CASSPARDPPYNEQFF
TGTGCCAGCAGCCCGGCCCGGGACCCACCCTACAATGAGCAGTTCTTC
>TRBV19|TRBJ2-5|TRBD2|once
CASSIYGAAGGPETQYF
TGTGCCAGTAGTATATACGGGGCAGCGGGGGGGCCAGAGACCCAGTACTTC
>TRBV30|TRBJ2-7|NA|many
CAWRSQEGIGKQYF
TGTGCCTGGAGGAGCCAAGAGGGCATCGGGAAGCAGTACTTC
>TRBV7-9|TRBJ1-6|NA|many
CASSFDNSPLHF
TGTGCCAGCAGCTTCGATAATTCACCCCTCCACTTT
>TRBV7-9|TRBJ1-5|NA|NA
CASSPSSSGNQPQHF
TGTGCCAGCAGCCCTTCGAGTAGTGGCAATCAGCCCCAGCATTTT
>TRBV4-2|TRBJ2-7|NA|NA
CASSQDQGFSYEQYF
TGTGCCAGCAGCCAAGATCAGGGTTTCTCCTACGAGCAGTACTTC
>TRBV7-2|TRBJ1-5|NA|many
CASSLQDGPQPQHF
TGTGCCAGCAGCCTCCAGGACGGCCCACAGCCCCAGCATTTT
>TRBV9|TRBJ1-4|NA|few
CASSIWGGDNEKLFF
TGTGCCAGCAGCATATGGGGAGGCGACAATGAAAAACTGTTTTTT
>TRBV2|TRBJ2-7|TRBD1|many
CASNGRGPYEQYF
TGTGCCAGCAATGGCAGGGGGCCTTACGAGCAGTACTTC
>TRBV29-1|TRBJ1-2|TRBD1|few
CSDRDRGFGYTF
TGCAGCGACCGGGACAGGGGGTTTGGCTACACCTTC
>TRBV19|TRBJ1-5|TRBD1|NA
CASKTGYRGRKNQPQHF
TGTGCCAGTAAGACAGGGTACAGGGGTCGAAAAAATCAGCCCCAGCATTTT
>TRBV6-1|TRBJ2-2|NA|many
CASTLQVSNTGELFF
TGTGCCAGCACCCTACAGGTTTCGAACACCGGGGAGCTGTTTTTT
>TRBV6-1|TRBJ2-7|TRBD1|many
CASRKGTGSYEQYF
TGTGCCAGCAGGAAAGGGACAGGCTCCTACGAGCAGTACTTC
>TRBV5-4|TRBJ2-2|NA|few
CASSLAASLSGELFF
TGTGCCAGCAGCTTGGCCGCTAGCTTGTCCGGGGAGCTGTTTTTT
>TRBV3-1|TRBJ2-1|NA|NA
CASSQEGIDGSSYNEQFF
TGTGCCAGCAGCCAAGAAGGTATTGACGGGAGCTCCTACAATGAGCAGTTCTTC
>TRBV7-2|TRBJ2-7|NA|many
CASSQMGYEQYF
TGTGCCAGCAGCCAGATGGGGTACGAGCAGTACTTC
>TRBV7-9|TRBJ1-5|TRBD1|NA
CASSSSGTGNQPHHF
TGTGCCAGCAGCTCTTCCGGGACAGGGAATCAGCCCCATCATTTT
>TRBV5-6|TRBJ1-2|NA|few
CASSLRYGANYGYTF
TGTGCCAGCAGCCTGCGGTATGGGGCTAACTATGGCTACACCTTC
>TRBV10-1|TRBJ2-3|NA|NA
CASSYKPRGCTDTQYF
TGCGCCAGCAGTTATAAACCCAGGGGATGCACAGATACGCAGTATTTT
>TRBV6-1|TRBJ1-2|NA|many
CASTPDGNYGYTF
TGTGCCAGCACCCCGGACGGAAACTATGGCTACACCTTC
>TRBV4-2|TRBJ2-4|NA|few
CASSQDLQRAKNIQYF
TGTGCCAGCAGCCAAGACTTACAAAGAGCCAAAAACATTCAGTACTTC
>TRBV9|TRBJ2-5|NA|few
CASSPKGGRETQYF
TGTGCCAGCAGCCCCAAGGGGGGGCGGGAGACCCAGTACTTC
>TRBV20-1|TRBJ1-5|TRBD1|NA
CSEFQDRIFGQLQHF
TGCAGTGAATTCCAGGACAGGATTTTTGGTCAGCTCCAGCATTTT
>TRBV30|TRBJ2-3|TRBD2|once
CARGEGSDTQYF
TGTGCCCGGGGGGAGGGGTCAGATACGCAGTATTTT
>TRBV6-1|TRBJ2-7|NA|many
CASSYDTYSYEQYF
TGTGCCAGCAGTTATGACACATACTCCTACGAGCAGTACTTC
>TRBV29-1|TRBJ1-1|NA|NA
CSVDLVTEAFF
TGCAGCGTTGACCTAGTCACTGAAGCTTTCTTT
>TRBV19|TRBJ2-5|NA|few
CASSLGTQYF
TGTGCCAGTAGTTTGGGGACCCAGTACTTC
>TRBV5-5|TRBJ1-5|NA|NA
CASSLWSEGQPQHF
TGTGCCAGCAGCTTGTGGTCAGAAGGTCAGCCCCAGCATTTT
>TRBV7-9|TRBJ2-5|NA|many
CASSSSGVRETQYF
TGTGCCAGCAGCTCTTCCGGGGTTCGGGAGACCCAGTACTTC
>TRBV28|TRBJ1-5|NA|many
CASSLGGFPQHF
TGTGCCAGCAGTTTGGGGGGGTTCCCCCAGCATTTT
>TRBV2|TRBJ1-6|TRBD1|NA
CASSEGTGEGSPLHF
TGTGCCAGCAGTGAGGGGACAGGCGAGGGGTCACCCCTCCACTTT
>TRBV12-3/TRBV12-4|TRBJ2-5|TRBD2|many
CASRLAGGETQYF
TGTGCCAGCAGACTAGCGGGGGGGGAGACCCAGTACTTC
>TRBV7-8|TRBJ1-1|NA|NA
CASGPKATEAFF
TGTGCCAGCGGCCCAAAGGCGACTGAAGCTTTCTTT
>TRBV30|TRBJ1-1|TRBD1|many
CAWIQGANTEAFF
TGTGCCTGGATTCAGGGGGCGAACACTGAAGCTTTCTTT
>TRBV18|TRBJ2-3|NA|NA
CASSPPASGERYF
TGTGCCAGCTCACCACCGGCGAGCGGTGAGCGGTATTTT
>TRBV5-1|TRBJ2-3|TRBD2|few
CASSLESGGDTQYF
TGCGCCAGCAGCTTGGAGAGCGGGGGTGATACGCAGTATTTT